This T cell receptor beta chain was sequenced during a study of T cell repertoires in cytomegalovirus infection. On the study more broadly: TCR beta signatures that were public indicated CMV infection and matching HLA type. Broader study findings: The ex vivo response showed dominance by HLA-C-restricted CMV-specific TCR beta clonotypes.

One entry per CDR3 protein, called by TCRdb with MiXCR from the reads. Of about 400,000 distinct CDR3 sequences detected, over 15% appear once; the ten largest clones hold less than 9.5%. As concerns this clonotype: Its matching antigen is unknown.

This CDR3 contains 12 residues. The V gene lost 6 bases and the J gene lost 9 bases, with 13 bases spanning the gap. The germline CDR1 and CDR2 sequences are WSHSY and SAAADI. The chain is built from TRBV10-2 and TRBJ2-3; D is unclear. The sequence was obtained from a human donor in good health (CMV status not recorded). Some clones in this sample may be carry-over from other donors' samples. Sequenced material: PBMCs. Here the CDR3 reads CASSPGRNTQYF. CDR3 bases: TGCGCCAGCAGCCCCGGGCGGAACACGCAGTATTTT.